This TCR beta chain was observed in a study of shared clonotypes between healthy human individuals (dated by TCRdb to between 2020 and 2021). For the wider study: A couple of women and a few men aged 18 to 49 years were included in the cohort. To increase sequencing depth and limit assay-specific biases, TCR repertoire library preparation and sequencing were carried out by different laboratories using diverse techniques. The study deeply sequenced blood TCR repertoires of about 5 healthy adults to estimate repertoire size and the extent of clonotype sharing between individuals. Leukapheresis yielded between about 0.94 and 10 billion PBMCs per donor.

The donors were healthy, HIV-negative adults with no recently reported acute infections or vaccinations. All donors were Caucasian adults living in Nashville, Tennessee, USA. In the unsorted samples, approximately 82 million PBMCs were counted, and genomic DNA was extracted using the QIAamp DNA Blood Mini kit. After blood collection by leukapheresis, PBMCs were isolated using Ficoll-Histopaque density gradient centrifugation and then cryopreserved in the vapor phase of liquid nitrogen. For this clone: Its specific antigen is unknown. No clone much larger than this one lies a single base away; base qualities are absent.

Using the deep immunoSEQ assay, TCR CDR3 regions were amplified from genomic DNA by multiplex PCR. Genomic DNA extracted from each cell subset was distributed evenly over all wells of several immunoSEQ 96-well plates, and each plate served as one replicate. For unsorted PBMC, each replicate PCR was loaded with roughly 270 ng genomic DNA, equivalent to tens of thousands of T cell genomes. Ten immunoSEQ deep assay plates were used to sequence the unsorted PBMC genomic DNA. The purified libraries were quantified using a Qubit 3.0 fluorometer, sized with a Bioanalyzer 2100, and then quantified again using the KAPA Library Quantification kit. Every immunoSEQ 96-well plate was sequenced on a dedicated single-read 150-cycle Illumina NextSeq 550 flow cell. The published analysis was carried out like this. Because the immunoSEQ output held only junctional sequences and lacked quality scores, the filtering could not match the filtering applied to full-length reads. Sequences were annotated with PyIR, a Python wrapper for IgBLAST v1.9, and V/J genes and CDR3 were assigned using IMGT germline references. Reads were removed for weak V/J assignments (E-value above 1e-6), missing CDR3, stop codons, out-of-frame junctions, or ambiguous translated residues. V3J clonotypes were defined as sequences sharing the same inferred V gene, J gene, and CDR3 amino acid sequence. The percentage overlap between two repertoires was calculated by dividing the number of shared unique clonotypes by the size of the smaller repertoire. Repertoire richness was assessed with RTK rarefaction, the Chao1 estimator, and Recon v2.1 estimates of unobserved clonotypes. TCRdb holds this immuneACCESS table with in-frame rearrangements only. Some clones are missing; in checked studies, unresolved V genes explain under half, and the rest has no known cause. Clone size and V and J calls were adopted from that table, with D and trimming inferred from the DNA. Here the sample has about 490,000 clones; about 82% occur a single time. The ten biggest clones cover over 10% of the sample.

Overall study results and their limits: Sampling was restricted to blood, and TCR repertoires in tissues likely differ from the TCR repertoires found in blood. The genetic and exposure-history diversity represented was limited by the small number of donors. Pairwise subsampling indicated that sequencing depth was expected to affect the degree of clonotype sharing among donors.

The CDR3 starts with the cysteine, ends with the phenylalanine, and has 15 residues. Only CDR3 DNA remains: 45 bases, in frame from the first base. Sequences SGHDN (CDR1) and FVKESK (CDR2) are obtained from the germline V gene. Relative to germline, V is 6 bases shorter and J is 2 bases shorter, with 17 bases between their ends. Specimen: PBMCs. Recombination connected TRBV14 to TRBJ2-7; the D gene is perhaps TRBD1, on 6 matching bases. The sequence was obtained from a woman in her 40s in good health. Some clones in this sample may be carry-over from other donors' samples. The encoded CDR3 is CASSPRDTPPYEQYF. In nucleotide form, the sequence is TGTGCCAGCAGTCCCCGGGACACACCTCCCTACGAGCAGTACTTC.